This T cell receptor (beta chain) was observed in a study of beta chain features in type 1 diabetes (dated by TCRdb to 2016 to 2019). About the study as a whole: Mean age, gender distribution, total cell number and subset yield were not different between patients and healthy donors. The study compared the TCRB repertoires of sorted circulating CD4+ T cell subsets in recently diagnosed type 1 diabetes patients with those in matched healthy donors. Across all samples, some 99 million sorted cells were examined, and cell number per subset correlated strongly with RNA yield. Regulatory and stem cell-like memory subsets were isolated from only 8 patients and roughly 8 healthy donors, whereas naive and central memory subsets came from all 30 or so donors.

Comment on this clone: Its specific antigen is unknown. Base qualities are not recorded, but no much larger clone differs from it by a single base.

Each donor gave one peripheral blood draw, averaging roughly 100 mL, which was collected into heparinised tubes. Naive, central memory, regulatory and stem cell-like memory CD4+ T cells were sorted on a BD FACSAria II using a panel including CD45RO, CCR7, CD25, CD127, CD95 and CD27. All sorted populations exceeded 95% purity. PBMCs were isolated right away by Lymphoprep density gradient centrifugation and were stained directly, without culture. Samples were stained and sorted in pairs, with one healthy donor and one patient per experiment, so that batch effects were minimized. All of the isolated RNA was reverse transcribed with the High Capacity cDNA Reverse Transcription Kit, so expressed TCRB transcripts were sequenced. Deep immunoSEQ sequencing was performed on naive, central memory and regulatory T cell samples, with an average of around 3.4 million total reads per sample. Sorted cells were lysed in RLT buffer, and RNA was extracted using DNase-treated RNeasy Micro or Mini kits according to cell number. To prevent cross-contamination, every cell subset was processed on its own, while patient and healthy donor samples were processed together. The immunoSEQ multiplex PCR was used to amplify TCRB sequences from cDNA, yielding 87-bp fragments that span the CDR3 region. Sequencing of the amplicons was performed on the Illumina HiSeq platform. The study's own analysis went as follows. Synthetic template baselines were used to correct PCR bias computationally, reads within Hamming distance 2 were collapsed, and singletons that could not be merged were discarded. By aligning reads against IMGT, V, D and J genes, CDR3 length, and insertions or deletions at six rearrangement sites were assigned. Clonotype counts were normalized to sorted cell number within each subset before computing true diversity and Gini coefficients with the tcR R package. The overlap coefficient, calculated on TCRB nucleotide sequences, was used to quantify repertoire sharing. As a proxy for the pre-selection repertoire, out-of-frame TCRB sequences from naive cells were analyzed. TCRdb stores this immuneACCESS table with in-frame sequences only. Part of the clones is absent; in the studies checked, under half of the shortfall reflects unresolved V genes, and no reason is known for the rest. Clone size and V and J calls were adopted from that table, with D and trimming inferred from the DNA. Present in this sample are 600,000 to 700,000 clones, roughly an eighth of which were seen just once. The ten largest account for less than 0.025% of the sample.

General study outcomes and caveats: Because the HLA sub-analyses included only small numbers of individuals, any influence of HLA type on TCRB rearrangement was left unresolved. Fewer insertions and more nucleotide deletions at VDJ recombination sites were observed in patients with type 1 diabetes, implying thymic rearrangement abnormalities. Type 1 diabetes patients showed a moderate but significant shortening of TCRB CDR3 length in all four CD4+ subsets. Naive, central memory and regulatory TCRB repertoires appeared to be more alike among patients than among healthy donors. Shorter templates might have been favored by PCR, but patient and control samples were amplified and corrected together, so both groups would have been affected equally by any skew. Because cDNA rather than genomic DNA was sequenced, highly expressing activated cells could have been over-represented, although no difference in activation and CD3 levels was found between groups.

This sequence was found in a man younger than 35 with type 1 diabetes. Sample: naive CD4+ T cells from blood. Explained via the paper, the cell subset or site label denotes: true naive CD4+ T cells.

The DNA is as follows: TGTGCCAGCAGCCCGGGACTCCCCTCTGGAAACACCATATATTTT. It translates to CASSPGLPSGNTIYF. This chain is built from TRBV5-4 and TRBJ1-3, with a tentative D gene TRBD1 over 5 matching bases. A distance of 11 bases separates the germline ends of V and J, which lose 4 bases and 0 bases respectively. The CDR1 and CDR2 encoded by the germline V gene (reference sequence) are SGHNT and YYREEE. The CDR3 runs 15 residues from the cysteine to the phenylalanine. Solely the CDR3 DNA is kept, with 45 bases framed from the first base.